Following are 29 T cell receptor beta chains from one sample sequenced in a study of blood T cell repertoires in COVID-19. Produced via immunoSEQ multiplex PCR; TCRdb's table is partial and in-frame only. The profile shows around 400,000 clones, roughly 86% of them singletons. Input material: peripheral blood. These receptors all stem from an older woman with COVID-19, enrolled during active disease.

The chain joins TRBV7-3 to TRBJ1-1; D unresolved. V was shortened by 6 bases and J by 1 base, with 15 bases between the two germline ends. Germline V gene lookup returns CDR1 SGHTA and CDR2 FQGTGA. The CDR3 sequence is 15 residues long. In nucleotides, the CDR3 is TGTGCCAGCAGTCTGATCGGGTCGTCGAACACTGAAGCTTTCTTT. Translation gives CASSLIGSSNTEAFF.

This clone was counted only a few times. This CDR3 fails to terminate in the conserved phenylalanine or tryptophan, so it likely reflects a read error. The DNA is omitted, as the CDR3 cannot be located on it reliably, and the CDR3 follows TCRdb's listing. V gene TRBV21-1 combines with J gene TRBJ1-3; TRBD1, as called in the table, went unchecked against the DNA. TRBV21-1 is reported as a pseudogene. Including both end residues, the CDR3 is 11 amino acids long. The CDR3 spells CASSKGLKEGV.

V gene TRBV9 combines with J gene TRBJ2-7, with 10 nucleotides matching TRBD2. The trim removed 4 bases at V and 3 bases at J, leaving 7 bases unmatched. This CDR3 comprises 15 residues. Germline V lookup: CDR1 SGDLS, CDR2 YYNGEE. The CDR3 region is CASSPIAGGVYEQYF. For the CDR3, the DNA is TGTGCCAGCAGCCCCATAGCGGGGGGTGTCTACGAGCAGTACTTC.

The J gene is TRBJ1-2, the V gene TRBV18, with 7 bases identical to TRBD1. The germline V gene encodes CDR1 KGHSH and CDR2 LQKENI. CDR3 length equals 13 residues. V was clipped by 1 base and J by 7 bases; unmatched bases: 3. CDR3 sequence: CASSPQGAAGYTF. Written as DNA, the CDR3 is TGTGCCAGCTCACCACAGGGGGCTGCTGGCTACACCTTC. Drawing the rest from reference TRBV18 and TRBJ1-2, the complete variable domain is NAGVMQNPRHLVRRRGQEARLRCSPMKGHSHVYWYRQLPEEGLKFMVYLQKENIIDESGMPKERFSAEFPKEGPSILRIQQVVRGDSAAYFCASSPQGAAGYTFGSGTRLTVV.

The V gene is TRBV10-3, the J gene TRBJ2-3; the match to TRBD2 covers 12 bases. Germline-derived CDR1 and CDR2 are ENHRY and SYGVKD. V lost 6 bases and J lost 4; bases outside the gene matches: 11. CDR3 length: 17 amino acids. In DNA form, the CDR3 reads TGTGCCATCAGCTCCGGACTAGCGGGGCTTGAAGCAGATACGCAGTATTTT. This codes for CAISSGLAGLEADTQYF.

As concerns this clone: One end of the junction fails to match germline, which may point to a read error. The chain carries TRBV20-1 and TRBJ2-3, with a weak D call TRBD1 (6 bases). The CDR3 is 8 amino acids. Germline V lookup: CDR1 DFQATT, CDR2 SNEGSKA (reference sequence). As DNA, the CDR3 is TGCATGCTGACAGGACGCCAATTT. Residues: CMLTGRQF.

The chain is built from TRBV5-4 and TRBJ2-7; a weak D match, TRBD1 (6 bases). V was trimmed by 4 bases and J by 1 base, leaving 12 bases between them. The V gene's germline CDR1 is SGHNT and CDR2 YYREEE (reference sequence). The CDR3 totals 14 residues. The CDR3 spells CASSQDRGSYEQYF. CDR3 nucleotide sequence: TGTGCCAGCAGCCAGGACAGAGGGTCCTACGAGCAGTACTTC.

There are many counts of this clone. The rearrangement uses TRBV28 and TRBJ1-2, with TRBD1 identical over 7 bases. V shed 5 bases and J 7 bases; nucleotides not matched to a gene: 10. CDR1 MDHEN and CDR2 SYDVKM come from the germline V gene. The CDR3 is made up of 14 amino acids. As DNA, the CDR3 is TGTGCCAGCAGTATGACCGAGGGGGCGGGTGGCTACACCTTC. This codes for CASSMTEGAGGYTF.

The table lists this clone with a count of one. Other DNA sequences of this sample code for an identical CDR3. The genes are TRBV5-1 and TRBJ2-3; D perhaps matches TRBD1 (6 bases). Germline CDR1 reads SGHRS; CDR2 reads YFSETQ. V lost 2 bases and J 0 bases, leaving 7 bases between the germline ends. The CDR3 consists of 14 residues. CDR3 coding DNA: TGCGCCAGCAGCTTAGGGGGAAGCACAGATACGCAGTATTTT. Translated, it gives CASSLGGSTDTQYF.

The rearrangement joins TRBV28 to TRBJ1-5; no clear D gene. The V and J ends lost 5 bases and 7 bases respectively, with 18 bases between them. CDR1 and CDR2 from the germline V gene are MDHEN and SYDVKM. This CDR3 has 15 residues. CDR3 sequence (DNA): TGTGCCAGCAGTACAAGGGATCGGGGAGTACAGCCCCAGCATTTT. This codes for CASSTRDRGVQPQHF. Combining the CDR3 with reference TRBV28 and TRBJ1-5 gives the whole variable domain DVKVTQSSRYLVKRTGEKVFLECVQDMDHENMFWYRQDPGLGLRLIYFSYDVKMKEKGDIPEGYSVSREKKERFSLILESASTNQTSMYLCASSTRDRGVQPQHFGDGTRLSIL.

The chain employs TRBV10-3 and TRBJ1-4; a weak D match, TRBD1 (6 bases). The length of the CDR3 is 15 residues. Germline CDR1 and CDR2: ENHRY and SYGVKD. The germline V and J ends were trimmed by 4 bases and 0 bases, with 9 bases remaining between them. CDR3 loop: CAISGTAATNEKLFF. The CDR3 nucleotides are TGTGCCATCAGTGGGACAGCCGCAACTAATGAAAAACTGTTTTTT.

The V gene is TRBV12-3 or TRBV12-4, the J gene TRBJ2-1; TRBD2 agrees at 8 bases. The CDR3 runs to 13 residues. Germline trimming cut 5 bases from V and 8 bases from J; bases unmatched to any gene: 5. The CDR3, as DNA: TGTGCCAGCAGTCAGACTAGCGCGGATGAGCAGTTCTTC. It is translated as CASSQTSADEQFF.

The rearrangement joins TRBV2 to TRBJ1-4; D call uncertain. Germline CDR1 is SNHLY and CDR2 is FYNNEI. The CDR3 covers 14 residues. CDR3 region: CAYQIRGTDEKLFF. CDR3 in DNA: TGTGCTTACCAGATCCGGGGAACGGATGAAAAACTGTTTTTT.

The chain is built from TRBV2 and TRBJ1-2, with D possibly being TRBD1 (6 bases). CDR1 is SNHLY, CDR2 FYNNEI, per germline. The CDR3 length is 14 residues. Trimming removed 5 bases from V and 1 base from J, with 11 bases in between. CDR3 bases: TGTGCCAGCAGTAAGCAGGGGTATAACTATGGCTACACCTTC. As protein: CASSKQGYNYGYTF.

This clone was observed a single time. The chain's CDR3 is CASSRTDSGNTIYF. CDR3 nucleotides: TGTGCCAGCTCACGGACAGATTCTGGAAACACCATATATTTT. The gene calls are TRBV18 and TRBJ1-3; D may be TRBD1 (6 bases). V was trimmed by 4 bases and J by 1 base, leaving 8 bases between them. CDR1 and CDR2 (germline): KGHSH, LQKENI. The CDR3 has 14 residues.

The chain is built from TRBV5-1 and TRBJ2-3; 15 nucleotides agree with TRBD2. This CDR3 is built from 18 residues. After removal of 4 bases from V and 0 bases from J, the junction contained 6 bases not matched to a gene. Germline loops: CDR1 SGHRS, CDR2 YFSETQ. The chain's CDR3 is CASSGPGLAGGSTDTQYF. The CDR3 DNA follows: TGCGCCAGCAGCGGACCGGGACTAGCGGGGGGCAGCACAGATACGCAGTATTTT.

The V and J genes are TRBV5-1 and TRBJ2-7; D ambiguous. The CDR3 sequence is 13 residues long. Germline V gene lookup returns CDR1 SGHRS and CDR2 YFSETQ. V dropped 5 bases and J dropped 3 bases, with 12 bases sitting between them. The CDR3 is CASSNLDYYEQYF. The CDR3 nucleotides are TGCGCCAGCAGTAACCTAGATTACTACGAGCAGTACTTC.

The chain carries TRBV28 and TRBJ1-3; D is unresolved. V lost 7 bases to trimming and J lost 8 bases, with 15 bases between them. CDR3 size: 13 residues. Per the germline V gene, CDR1 is MDHEN and CDR2 is SYDVKM. The CDR3 reads CASITSSGDTIYF. CDR3 sequence (DNA): TGTGCCAGCATTACTTCCTCCGGGGACACCATATATTTT. The full variable domain, in which reference TRBV28 and TRBJ1-3 provide the parts outside the CDR3, is DVKVTQSSRYLVKRTGEKVFLECVQDMDHENMFWYRQDPGLGLRLIYFSYDVKMKEKGDIPEGYSVSREKKERFSLILESASTNQTSMYLCASITSSGDTIYFGEGSWLTVV.

Notes on this clone: The sample has other DNA sequences that encode this CDR3 too. The J gene is TRBJ2-5, the V gene TRBV3-1 (or the pseudogene TRBV3-2); 7 nucleotides match TRBD2. V was clipped by 4 bases and J by 3 bases; unmatched bases: 5. The CDR3 consists of 14 residues. From germline, CDR1 is LGHDT and CDR2 YNNKEL (reference sequence). CDR3 DNA sequence: TGTGCCAGCAGCCTCCGGGGAGGGGAAGAGACCCAGTACTTC. Translated: CASSLRGGEETQYF.

The sample holds a few counts of this clone. The V call is TRBV6-5, the J call TRBJ1-2; TRBD1 is a possible D gene (6 bases). This CDR3 is built from 15 residues. The V end lost 2 bases, the J end lost 4 bases, and 14 bases lay between the germline ends. CDR1 is MNHEY and CDR2 is SVGAGI in the germline V gene. In nucleotides, the CDR3 is TGTGCCAGCAGTTACGGGGAGGGGGTAATCTATGGCTACACCTTC. Protein: CASSYGEGVIYGYTF.

The chain recombines TRBV7-9 with TRBJ1-2; 10 nucleotides line up with TRBD1. Germline V gene data show CDR1 as SEHNR and CDR2 as FQNEAQ (reference sequence). The CDR3 consists of 13 residues. The trim removed 7 bases at V and 5 bases at J, leaving 4 bases unmatched. CDR3 in amino acids: CASIGTGVYGYTF. CDR3 sequence (DNA): TGTGCCAGCATTGGGACAGGGGTGTATGGCTACACCTTC.

CDR3 coding DNA: TGTGCCAGCAGCGCCCAGGGGATTTCGAACACTGAAGCTTTCTTT. Its translation: CASSAQGISNTEAFF. The chain has TRBV11-2 and TRBJ1-1, with a tentative D call TRBD1 (6 bases). V shed 5 bases and J shed 1 base, with 14 bases lying between them. This CDR3 is 15 amino acids long. CDR1 and CDR2 (germline): SGHAT, FQNNGV. The entire variable domain, with the rest obtained from reference TRBV11-2 and TRBJ1-1, is as follows: EAGVAQSPRYKIIEKRQSVAFWCNPISGHATLYWYQQILGQGPKLLIQFQNNGVVDDSQLPKDRFSAERLKGVDSTLKIQPAKLEDSAVYLCASSAQGISNTEAFFGQGTRLTVV.

The chain is built from TRBV6-5 and TRBJ2-7, with TRBD2 as a possible D gene (5 bases). CDR3 size: 13 residues. Germline assignment: CDR1 MNHEY and CDR2 SVGAGI. The V and J ends lost 5 bases and 2 bases respectively, with 10 bases between them. In DNA form, the CDR3 reads TGTGCCAGCAGTAGAGGAGGAACCTACGAGCAGTACTTC. Translated, it gives CASSRGGTYEQYF.

V is TRBV7-9 and J is TRBJ2-7; tentative D call: TRBD1 (6 bases). The CDR3 covers 14 residues. Germline V gene lookup returns CDR1 SEHNR and CDR2 FQNEAQ (reference sequence). Trimming left V 6 bases short and J 1 base short, with 13 bases between. The CDR3 DNA reads as TGTGCCAGCAGGGGGGCACAGTCTTCCTACGAGCAGTACTTC. This gives the protein CASRGAQSSYEQYF.

As concerns this clone: One end of the junction does not line up with germline, which may come from a read error. The chain has TRBV28 and TRBJ2-7; D perhaps matches TRBD2 (7 bases). Germline loops: CDR1 MDHEN, CDR2 SYDVKM. The CDR3 extends over 14 amino acids. CDR3 in DNA: TGTGCCAGCAGTTTTTCGGGGGGCTCCAACGAGCAGTACTTC. Its protein is CASSFSGGSNEQYF. The full variable domain, with the rest looked up from reference TRBV28 and TRBJ2-7, is DVKVTQSSRYLVKRTGEKVFLECVQDMDHENMFWYRQDPGLGLRLIYFSYDVKMKEKGDIPEGYSVSREKKERFSLILESASTNQTSMYLCASSFSGGSNEQYFGPGTRLTVT.

The chain has TRBV4-1 and TRBJ1-6, with unresolved D. V lost 5 bases, J lost 7 bases, and 6 bases lay in between. Germline CDR1 reads MGHRA; CDR2 reads YSYEKL. The CDR3 extends over 12 amino acids. This CDR3 is CASSSGNSPLHF. The CDR3 DNA reads TGCGCCAGCAGCTCGGGGAATTCACCCCTCCACTTT.

The chain carries TRBV4-1 and TRBJ2-1; TRBD2 might be the D (6 bases). Germline CDR1 is MGHRA and CDR2 is YSYEKL. This CDR3 spans 17 amino acids. The ends were cut back, 2 bases at V and 0 bases at J, with 14 bases in the middle. In DNA form, the CDR3 reads TGCGCCAGCAGCCAATCGACGGGGGTCTCCTCCTACAATGAGCAGTTCTTC. As protein: CASSQSTGVSSYNEQFF.

The chain is built from TRBV28 and TRBJ2-2; no reliable D call. This CDR3 contains 14 residues. The V and J ends lost 5 bases and 0 bases respectively, with 7 bases between them. Germline CDR1 and CDR2: MDHEN and SYDVKM. CDR3 in DNA: TGTGCCAGCAGTACGTTAGCGAACACCGGGGAGCTGTTTTTT. It encodes CASSTLANTGELFF.

V gene TRBV9 combines with J gene TRBJ2-2; 7 bases fit TRBD2. The CDR3 covers 16 residues. V gave up 3 bases and J gave up 3 bases; unmatched junction bases: 8. The germline gives CDR1 SGDLS, CDR2 YYNGEE. CDR3 in amino acids: CASSEGGGGYTGELFF. In DNA form, the CDR3 reads TGTGCCAGCAGCGAAGGTGGCGGGGGTTACACCGGGGAGCTGTTTTTT. Based on the CDR3 plus reference TRBV9 and TRBJ2-2, the full variable domain is DSGVTQTPKHLITATGQRVTLRCSPRSGDLSVYWYQQSLDQGLQFLIQYYNGEERAKGNILERFSAQQFPDLHSELNLSSLELGDSALYFCASSEGGGGYTGELFFGEGSRLTVL.